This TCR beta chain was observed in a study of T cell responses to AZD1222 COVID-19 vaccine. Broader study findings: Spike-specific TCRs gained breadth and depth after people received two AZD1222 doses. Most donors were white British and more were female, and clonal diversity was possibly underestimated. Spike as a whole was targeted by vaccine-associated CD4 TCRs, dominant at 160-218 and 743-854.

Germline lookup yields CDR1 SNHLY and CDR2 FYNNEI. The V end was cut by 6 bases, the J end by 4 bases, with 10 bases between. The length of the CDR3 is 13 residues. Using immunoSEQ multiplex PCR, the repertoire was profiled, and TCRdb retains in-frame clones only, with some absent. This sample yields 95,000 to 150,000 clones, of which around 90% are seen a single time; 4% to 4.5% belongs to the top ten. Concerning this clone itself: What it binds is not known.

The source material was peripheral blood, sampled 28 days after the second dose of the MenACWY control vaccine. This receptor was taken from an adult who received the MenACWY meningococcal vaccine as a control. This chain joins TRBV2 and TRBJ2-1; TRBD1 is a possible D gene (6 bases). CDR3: CASRDSEYNEQFF. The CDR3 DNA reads TGTGCCAGCAGGGACAGCGAATACAATGAGCAGTTCTTC.